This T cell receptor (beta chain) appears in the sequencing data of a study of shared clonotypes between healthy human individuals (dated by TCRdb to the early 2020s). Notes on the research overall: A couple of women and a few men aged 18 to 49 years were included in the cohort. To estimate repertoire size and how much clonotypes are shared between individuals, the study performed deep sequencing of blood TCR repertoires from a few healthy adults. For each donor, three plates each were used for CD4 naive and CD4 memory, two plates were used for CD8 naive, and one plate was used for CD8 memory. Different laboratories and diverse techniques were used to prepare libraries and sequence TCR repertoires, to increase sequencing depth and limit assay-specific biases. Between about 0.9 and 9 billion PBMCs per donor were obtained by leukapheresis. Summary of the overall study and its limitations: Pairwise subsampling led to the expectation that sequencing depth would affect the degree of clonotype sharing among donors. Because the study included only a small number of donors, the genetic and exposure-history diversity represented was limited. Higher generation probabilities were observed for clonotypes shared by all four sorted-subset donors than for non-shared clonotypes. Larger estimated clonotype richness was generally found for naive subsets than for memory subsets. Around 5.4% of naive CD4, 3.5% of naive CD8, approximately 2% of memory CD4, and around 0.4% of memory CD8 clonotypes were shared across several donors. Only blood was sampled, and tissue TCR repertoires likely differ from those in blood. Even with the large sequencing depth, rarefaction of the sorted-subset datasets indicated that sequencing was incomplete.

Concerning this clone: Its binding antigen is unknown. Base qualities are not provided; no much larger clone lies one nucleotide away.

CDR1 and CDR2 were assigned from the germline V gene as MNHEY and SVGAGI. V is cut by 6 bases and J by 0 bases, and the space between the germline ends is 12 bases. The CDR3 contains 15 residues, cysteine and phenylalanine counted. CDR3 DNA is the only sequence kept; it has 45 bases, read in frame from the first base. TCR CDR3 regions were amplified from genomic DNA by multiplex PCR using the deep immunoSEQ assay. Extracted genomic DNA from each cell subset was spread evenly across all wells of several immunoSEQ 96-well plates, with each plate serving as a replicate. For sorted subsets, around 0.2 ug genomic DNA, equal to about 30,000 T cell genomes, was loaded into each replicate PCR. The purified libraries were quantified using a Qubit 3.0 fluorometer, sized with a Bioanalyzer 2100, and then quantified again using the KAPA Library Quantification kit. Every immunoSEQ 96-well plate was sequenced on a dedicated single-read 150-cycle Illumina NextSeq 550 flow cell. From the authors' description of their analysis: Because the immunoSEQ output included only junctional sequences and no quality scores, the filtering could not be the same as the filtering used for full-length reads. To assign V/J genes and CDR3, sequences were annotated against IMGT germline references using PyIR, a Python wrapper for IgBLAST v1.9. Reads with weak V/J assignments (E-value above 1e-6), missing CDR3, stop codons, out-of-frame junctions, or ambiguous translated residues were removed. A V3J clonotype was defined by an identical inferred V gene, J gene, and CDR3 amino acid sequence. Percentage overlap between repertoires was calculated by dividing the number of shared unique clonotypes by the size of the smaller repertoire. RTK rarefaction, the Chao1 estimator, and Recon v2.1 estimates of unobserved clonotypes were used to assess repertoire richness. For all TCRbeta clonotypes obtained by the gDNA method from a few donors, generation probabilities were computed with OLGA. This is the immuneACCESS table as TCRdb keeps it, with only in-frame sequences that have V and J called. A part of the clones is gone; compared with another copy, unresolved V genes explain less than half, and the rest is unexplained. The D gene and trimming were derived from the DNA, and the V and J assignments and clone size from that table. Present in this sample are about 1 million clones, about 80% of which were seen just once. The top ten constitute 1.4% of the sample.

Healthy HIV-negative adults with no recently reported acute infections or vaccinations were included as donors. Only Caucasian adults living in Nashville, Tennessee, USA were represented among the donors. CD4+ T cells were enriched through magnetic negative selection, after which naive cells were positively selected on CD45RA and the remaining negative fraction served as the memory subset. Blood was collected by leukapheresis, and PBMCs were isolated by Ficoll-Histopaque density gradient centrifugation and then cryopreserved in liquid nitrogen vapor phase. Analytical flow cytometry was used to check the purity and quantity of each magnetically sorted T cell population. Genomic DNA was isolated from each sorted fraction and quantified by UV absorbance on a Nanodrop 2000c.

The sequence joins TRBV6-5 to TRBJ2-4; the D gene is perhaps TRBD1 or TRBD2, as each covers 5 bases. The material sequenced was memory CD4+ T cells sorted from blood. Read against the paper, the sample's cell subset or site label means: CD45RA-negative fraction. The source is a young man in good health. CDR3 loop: CASSRGQEAKNIQYF. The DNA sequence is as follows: TGTGCCAGCAGCCGGGGCCAGGAAGCCAAAAACATTCAGTACTTC.